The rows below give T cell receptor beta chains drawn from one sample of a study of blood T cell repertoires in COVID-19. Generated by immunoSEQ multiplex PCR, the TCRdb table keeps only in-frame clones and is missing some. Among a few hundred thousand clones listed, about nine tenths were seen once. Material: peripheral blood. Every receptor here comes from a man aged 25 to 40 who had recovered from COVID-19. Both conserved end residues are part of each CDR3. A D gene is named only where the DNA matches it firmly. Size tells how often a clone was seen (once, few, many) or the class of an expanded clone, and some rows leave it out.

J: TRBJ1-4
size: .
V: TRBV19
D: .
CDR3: CASIRAGEEKLFF
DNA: TGTGCCAGTATCAGGGCAGGAGAAGAAAAACTGTTTTTT

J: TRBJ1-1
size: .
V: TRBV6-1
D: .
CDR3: CASSGPPIAGRRGTEAFF
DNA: TGTGCCAGCAGTGGCCCTCCTATAGCCGGGAGGAGGGGCACTGAAGCTTTCTTT

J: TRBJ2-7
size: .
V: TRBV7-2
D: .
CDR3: CASSLEVRAYEQYF
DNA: TGTGCCAGCAGCTTAGAGGTCCGGGCCTACGAGCAGTACTTC

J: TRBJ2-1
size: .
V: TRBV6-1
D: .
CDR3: CASSELTAPGYNEQFF
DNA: TGTGCCAGCAGTGAATTAACTGCCCCAGGCTACAATGAGCAGTTCTTC

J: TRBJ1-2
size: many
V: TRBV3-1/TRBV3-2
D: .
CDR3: CASSSAWTSNYGYTF
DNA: TGTGCCAGCAGCTCTGCCTGGACAAGCAACTATGGCTACACCTTC

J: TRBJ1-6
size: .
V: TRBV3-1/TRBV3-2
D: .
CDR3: CASSPRDNSPLHF
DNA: TGTGCCAGCAGCCCCCGGGATAATTCACCCCTCCACTTT

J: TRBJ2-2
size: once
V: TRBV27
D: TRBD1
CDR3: CASSRNGQDTGELFF
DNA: TGTGCCAGCAGTAGAAACGGACAGGACACCGGGGAGCTGTTTTTT

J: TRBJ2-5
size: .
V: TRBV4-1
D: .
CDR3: CASSQASSSQVGQETQYF
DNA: TGCGCCAGCAGCCAAGCATCGAGCAGCCAGGTTGGCCAAGAGACCCAGTACTTC

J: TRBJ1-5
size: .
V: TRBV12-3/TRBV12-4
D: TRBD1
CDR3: CAIRTGGNQPQHF
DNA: TGTGCCATCCGGACAGGGGGCAATCAGCCCCAGCATTTT

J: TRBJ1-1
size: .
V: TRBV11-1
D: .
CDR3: CASSYMGTGEAFF
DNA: TGTGCCAGCAGCTATATGGGAACAGGCGAAGCTTTCTTT

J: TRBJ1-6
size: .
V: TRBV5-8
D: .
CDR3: CASSFRDTLLDNSPLHF
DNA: TGTGCCAGCAGCTTTAGGGACACCCTCCTAGATAATTCACCCCTCCACTTT

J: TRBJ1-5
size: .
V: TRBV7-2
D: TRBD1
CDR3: CASSWGQLNQPQHF
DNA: TGTGCCAGCAGCTGGGGACAGCTGAATCAGCCCCAGCATTTT

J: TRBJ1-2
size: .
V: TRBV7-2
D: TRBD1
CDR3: CASSLAQGQGARGYTF
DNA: TGTGCCAGCAGCTTAGCCCAGGGACAGGGGGCGCGAGGCTACACCTTC

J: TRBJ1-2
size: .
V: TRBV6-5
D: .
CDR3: CASSYMVNGGEGGYTF
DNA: TGTGCCAGCAGTTACATGGTCAATGGGGGGGAAGGTGGCTACACCTTC

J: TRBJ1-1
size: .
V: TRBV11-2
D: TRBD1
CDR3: CASSLVWGLTGGTEAFF
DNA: TGTGCCAGCAGCTTAGTTTGGGGCCTGACAGGGGGAACTGAAGCTTTCTTT

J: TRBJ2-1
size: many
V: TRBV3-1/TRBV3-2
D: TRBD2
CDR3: CASSPRGDSYNEQFF
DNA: TGTGCCAGCAGCCCCCGGGGGGACTCCTACAATGAGCAGTTCTTC

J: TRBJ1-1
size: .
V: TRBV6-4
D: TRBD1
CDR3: CASRKDRVNTEAFF
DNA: TGTGCCAGCAGGAAGGACAGGGTGAACACTGAAGCTTTCTTT

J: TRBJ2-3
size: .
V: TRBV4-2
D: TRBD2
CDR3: CASSQRGGRGTDTQYF
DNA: TGTGCCAGCAGCCAGCGGGGGGGCCGGGGCACAGATACGCAGTATTTT

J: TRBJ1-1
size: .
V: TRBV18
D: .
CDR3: CASSPKQGLNTEAFF
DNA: TGTGCCAGCTCACCAAAACAGGGCCTGAACACTGAAGCTTTCTTT

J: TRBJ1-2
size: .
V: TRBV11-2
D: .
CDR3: CASSFPDGYTF
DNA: TGTGCCAGCAGCTTTCCGGATGGCTACACCTTC

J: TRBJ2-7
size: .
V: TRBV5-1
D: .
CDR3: CASSSGLNYEQYF
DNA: TGCGCCAGCAGCTCGGGTCTAAACTACGAGCAGTACTTC

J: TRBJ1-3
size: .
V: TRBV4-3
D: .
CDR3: CASSVLPGAGNTIYF
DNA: TGCGCCAGCAGCGTCCTTCCCGGGGCTGGAAACACCATATATTTT

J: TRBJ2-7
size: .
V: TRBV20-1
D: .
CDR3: CSASLWGTYEQYF
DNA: TGCAGTGCTAGTCTTTGGGGCACCTACGAGCAGTACTTC

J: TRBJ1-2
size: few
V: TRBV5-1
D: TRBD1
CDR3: CASSLSQGSPYFYGYTF
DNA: TGCGCCAGCAGCTTGTCACAGGGGTCCCCCTATTTCTATGGCTACACCTTC

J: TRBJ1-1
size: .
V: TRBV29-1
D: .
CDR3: CSVEGTTEAFF
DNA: TGCAGCGTTGAAGGGACAACTGAAGCTTTCTTT

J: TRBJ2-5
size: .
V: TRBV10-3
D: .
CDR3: CAISDRDLEETQYF
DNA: TGTGCCATCAGTGACAGGGATTTGGAGGAGACCCAGTACTTC

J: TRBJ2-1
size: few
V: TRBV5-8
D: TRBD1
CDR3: CASSQGQSSYNEQFF
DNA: TGTGCCAGCAGCCAGGGACAGAGCTCCTACAATGAGCAGTTCTTC

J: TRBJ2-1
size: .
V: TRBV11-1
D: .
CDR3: CASSLLGQGSYNEQFF
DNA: TGTGCCAGCAGCTTATTGGGGCAGGGATCCTACAATGAGCAGTTCTTC

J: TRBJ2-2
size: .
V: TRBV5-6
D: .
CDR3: CASSLDRTGELFF
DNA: TGTGCCAGCAGCTTGGACAGGACCGGGGAGCTGTTTTTT

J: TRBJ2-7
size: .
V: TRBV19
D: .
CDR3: CASSNQGISYEQYF
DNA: TGTGCCAGTAGTAATCAGGGGATATCGTACGAGCAGTACTTC

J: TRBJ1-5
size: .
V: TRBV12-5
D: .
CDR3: CASGLVRWTASNQPQHF
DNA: TGTGCTAGTGGTTTGGTACGATGGACAGCTAGCAATCAGCCCCAGCATTTT

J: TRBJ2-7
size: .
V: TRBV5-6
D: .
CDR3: CASSSRGKPYEQYF
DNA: TGTGCCAGCAGCTCTAGGGGGAAACCCTACGAGCAGTACTTC

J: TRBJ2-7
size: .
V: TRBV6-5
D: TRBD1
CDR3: CASSTRDRGSYEQYF
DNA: TGTGCCAGCAGTACCCGGGACAGGGGCTCCTACGAGCAGTACTTC

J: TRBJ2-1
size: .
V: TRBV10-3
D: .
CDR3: CAISVASGNNEQFF
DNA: TGTGCCATCAGTGTCGCATCAGGGAACAATGAGCAGTTCTTC

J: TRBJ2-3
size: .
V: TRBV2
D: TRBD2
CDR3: CASSRLAGPDTQYF
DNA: TGTGCCAGCAGTAGACTAGCGGGGCCAGATACGCAGTATTTT

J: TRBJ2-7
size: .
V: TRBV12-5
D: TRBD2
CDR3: CASGSNSGRRIYEQYF
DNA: TGTGCTAGTGGCTCTAATAGCGGGCGCCGCATCTACGAGCAGTACTTC

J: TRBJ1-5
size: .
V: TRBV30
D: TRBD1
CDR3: CAWTPGQPGNQPQHF
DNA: TGTGCCTGGACGCCGGGACAGCCGGGGAATCAGCCCCAGCATTTT

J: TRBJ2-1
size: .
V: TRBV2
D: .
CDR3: CASSPGTQGNEQFF
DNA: TGTGCCAGCTCTCCCGGGACTCAAGGTAATGAGCAGTTCTTC

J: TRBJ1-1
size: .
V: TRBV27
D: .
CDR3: CASSGMGADTEAFF
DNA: TGTGCCAGCAGTGGGATGGGAGCAGACACTGAAGCTTTCTTT

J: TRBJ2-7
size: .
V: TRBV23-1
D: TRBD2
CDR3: CASSQSRLAGGPEQYF
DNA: TGCGCCAGCAGTCAATCGAGACTAGCGGGGGGGCCCGAGCAGTACTTC

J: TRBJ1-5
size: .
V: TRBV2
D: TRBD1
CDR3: CASSDQGGAPNQPQHF
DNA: TGTGCCAGCAGTGATCAGGGGGGCGCCCCCAACCAGCCCCAGCATTTT

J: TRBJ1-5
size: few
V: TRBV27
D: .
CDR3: CASSPGTLTVIGNQPQHF
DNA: TGTGCCAGCAGCCCCGGGACACTGACCGTTATAGGGAATCAGCCCCAGCATTTT

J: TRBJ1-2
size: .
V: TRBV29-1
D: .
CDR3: CSVETGFLTYGYTF
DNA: TGCAGCGTCGAAACAGGGTTTCTTACATATGGCTACACCTTC

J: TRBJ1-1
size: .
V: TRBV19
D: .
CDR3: CASSIGAGATEAFF
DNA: TGTGCCAGTAGTATAGGAGCAGGGGCCACTGAAGCTTTCTTT

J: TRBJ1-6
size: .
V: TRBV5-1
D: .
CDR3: CASSLRLGDGQNSPLHF
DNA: TGCGCCAGCAGCTTGCGGCTAGGTGACGGTCAAAATTCACCCCTCCACTTT

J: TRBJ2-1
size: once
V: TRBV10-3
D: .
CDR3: CAISESGNAGEKMQFF
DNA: TGTGCCATCAGTGAGTCGGGAAACGCAGGGGAGAAAATGCAGTTCTTC

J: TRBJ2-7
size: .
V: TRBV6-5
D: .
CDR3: CASTLNYEQYF
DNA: TGTGCCAGCACCCTAAACTACGAGCAGTACTTC

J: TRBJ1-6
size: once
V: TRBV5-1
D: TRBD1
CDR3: CASSPSSGQGQRIHF
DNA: TGCGCCAGCAGCCCAAGTTCCGGACAGGGCCAACGGATCCACTTT

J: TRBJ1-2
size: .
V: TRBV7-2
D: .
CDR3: CASSPSPGYYGYTF
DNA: TGTGCCAGCAGCCCCTCCCCGGGTTACTATGGCTACACCTTC

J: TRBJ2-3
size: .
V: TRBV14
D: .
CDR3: CASSYTGLASTDTQYF
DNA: TGTGCCAGCAGCTACACAGGGTTAGCTAGCACAGATACGCAGTATTTT

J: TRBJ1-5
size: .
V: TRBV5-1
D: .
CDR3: CASSPGPNGDQPQHF
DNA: TGCGCCAGCAGTCCCGGACCCAACGGGGATCAGCCCCAGCATTTT